The next 23 T cell receptor beta chains were all read from a single sample in a study of CD8+ T cells in alopecia areata. Treatment defined: oral pan-JAK inhibitor, 5-10 mg twice daily. Sequencing templates came from extracted RNA that was reverse transcribed into cDNA. Measured with immunoSEQ multiplex PCR; TCRdb has only the in-frame clones, and not every one. The top ten clones hold approximately 1.8% of a sample with about 290,000 clones, roughly 64% of them seen once. The specimen was CD4+ T cells sorted from blood, collected at week 24, from a patient treated with tofacitinib. The receptors shown here come from a human donor with alopecia areata.

Comment on this clone: Within the sample, other DNA sequences also encode this same CDR3. This chain links TRBV18 with TRBJ1-1, with 9 positions matching TRBD1. The V segment lost 3 bases and the J segment 5 bases; nucleotides outside the gene matches: 4. The V gene's germline CDR1 is KGHSH and CDR2 LQKENI. This CDR3 comprises 14 residues. The CDR3 sequence: CASSPGQGRTEAFF. CDR3 sequence (DNA): TGTGCCAGCTCACCTGGACAGGGGAGAACTGAAGCTTTCTTT.

The chain uses TRBV7-6 and TRBJ2-3, with D perhaps TRBD1 (5 bases). Germline V gene sequence: CDR1 SGHVS, CDR2 FNYEAQ. The CDR3 extends over 13 amino acids. V lost 3 bases and J 5 bases, leaving 9 bases between the germline ends. This chain's CDR3 is CASSFRVEDTQYF. The CDR3 nucleotides are TGTGCCAGCAGCTTCAGGGTTGAAGATACGCAGTATTTT. The variable domain in full, completed from reference TRBV7-6 and TRBJ2-3, reads GAGVSQSPRYKVTKRGQDVALRCDPISGHVSLYWYRQALGQGPEFLTYFNYEAQQDKSGLPNDRFSAERPEGSISTLTIQRTEQRDSAMYRCASSFRVEDTQYFGPGTRLTVL.

This rearrangement joins TRBV4-1 to TRBJ2-7; D unclear. Germline V gene sequence: CDR1 MGHRA, CDR2 YSYEKL. CDR3 length: 11 residues. V was trimmed by 0 bases and J by 6 bases, leaving 3 bases between them. CDR3 in amino acids: CASSQDREQYF. CDR3 nucleotide sequence: TGCGCCAGCAGCCAAGATCGCGAGCAGTACTTC.

The gene calls are TRBV28 and TRBJ1-1; 7 bases match TRBD1. Trimming removed 2 bases from V and 11 bases from J; junction bases left unmatched: 8. The CDR3 spans 13 residues. Germline V lookup: CDR1 MDHEN, CDR2 SYDVKM. The CDR3: CASSLRQGTKAFF. DNA of the CDR3: TGTGCCAGCAGTTTAAGACAGGGAACGAAGGCTTTCTTT.

This clone was recorded only once. This chain uses TRBV4-1 with TRBJ2-7; unclear D gene. The CDR3 has 13 amino acids. Trimming left V 0 bases short and J 7 bases short, with 10 bases between. Germline loops: CDR1 MGHRA, CDR2 YSYEKL. CDR3 region: CASSQDGPGEQYF. The CDR3 bases are TGCGCCAGCAGCCAAGATGGCCCCGGGGAGCAGTACTTC.

The chain carries TRBV5-1 and TRBJ1-2; TRBD1 is a possible D gene (5 bases). The CDR3 has 14 residues. CDR1 and CDR2 from the germline V gene are SGHRS and YFSETQ. The V gene lost 5 bases and the J gene lost 2 bases, with 13 bases spanning the gap. The CDR3 DNA reads TGCGCCAGCAGTACAATCGACAGAAACTATGGCTACACCTTC. It specifies CASSTIDRNYGYTF.

The rearrangement joins TRBV7-2 to TRBJ2-7; 7 bases fit TRBD2. Germline V gives CDR1 SGHTA, CDR2 FQGNSA. This CDR3 has 13 amino acids. The V and J ends lost 8 bases and 6 bases, in that order; junction bases with no gene match: 10. The CDR3 spells CASGPGGGIEQYF. CDR3 coding DNA: TGTGCCAGCGGGCCCGGGGGAGGGATCGAGCAGTACTTC.

This chain links TRBV30 with TRBJ1-2; 10 bases match TRBD1. The V gene end was trimmed by 6 bases and the J gene end by 0 bases; junction bases not matched to a gene: 13. CDR1 is GTSNPN and CDR2 is SVGIG in the germline V gene (reference sequence). The CDR3 extends over 17 amino acids. CDR3 in DNA: TGTGCCTGTGGCGGAGACAGGGGGCGCGCCCCTAACTATGGCTACACCTTC. Protein: CACGGDRGRAPNYGYTF.

The V gene is TRBV2, the J gene TRBJ1-5; D not certain. The CDR3 has 14 amino acids. V shed 3 bases and J shed 4 bases, with 10 bases lying between them. From germline, CDR1 is SNHLY and CDR2 FYNNEI. The CDR3 spells CASSDLARNQPQHF. The CDR3 nucleotides read TGTGCCAGCAGTGATTTGGCCCGGAATCAGCCCCAGCATTTT.

Only a few counts were recorded for this clone. CDR3 DNA sequence: TGCGCCAGCAGCCAAAGATCGACTAGCGGGGCAAGAGATGAGCAGTTCTTC. Translated: CASSQRSTSGARDEQFF. The gene calls are TRBV4-3 and TRBJ2-1; 11 bases line up with TRBD2. The germline CDR1 and CDR2 sequences are LGHNA and YSLEER. This CDR3 is built from 17 residues. V dropped 2 bases and J dropped 8; count of bases not matched to a gene: 11.

The V gene is TRBV7-9, the J gene TRBJ1-3, with D perhaps TRBD1 (6 bases). The V end was cut by 5 bases, the J end by 0 bases, with 8 bases between. The CDR3 is 14 residues long. Germline V gene lookup returns CDR1 SEHNR and CDR2 FQNEAQ (reference sequence). The CDR3 sequence is CASSQGGSGNTIYF. CDR3 DNA: TGTGCCAGCAGCCAAGGGGGCTCTGGAAACACCATATATTTT.

The gene calls are TRBV5-1 and TRBJ1-3; no clear D. The germline V gene has CDR1 SGHRS and CDR2 YFSETQ. Trimming pared 1 base from V and 7 bases from J, leaving 12 bases between. The CDR3 length is 14 residues. Here the CDR3 DNA reads TGCGCCAGCAGCTTGCCCGAAACGGGTAACACCATATATTTT. Translated, it gives CASSLPETGNTIYF.

This clone was observed a few times. The chain joins TRBV7-8 to TRBJ1-2, with a weak D call TRBD1 (5 bases). CDR1 SGHVS and CDR2 FQNEAQ come from the germline V gene. The CDR3 runs to 16 residues. V lost 5 bases, J lost 4 bases, and 20 bases lay in between. CDR3 DNA: TGTGCCAGCAGCCCCTCCTCAGGGACTGGTGGCTATGGCTACACCTTC. This codes for CASSPSSGTGGYGYTF.

The rearrangement links TRBV13 to TRBJ1-1, with no clear D. Trimming left V 2 bases short and J 0 bases short, with 7 bases between. CDR3 length: 14 residues. Germline CDR1 is PRHDT and CDR2 is FYEKMQ (reference sequence). CDR3: CASSLRLMNTEAFF. DNA of the CDR3: TGTGCCAGCAGCTTAAGACTCATGAACACTGAAGCTTTCTTT.

In nucleotides, the CDR3 is TGTGCCTGGGGGGACCCCATTGACGAAAAACTGTTTTTT. This sequence encodes CAWGDPIDEKLFF. This chain links TRBV30 with TRBJ1-4, with D perhaps matching TRBD1 (5 bases). The CDR3 loop spans 13 amino acids. V was pared by 5 bases and J by 8 bases, with 15 bases between. The germline V gene has CDR1 GTSNPN and CDR2 SVGIG (reference sequence).

This clone turned up a few times. This chain uses TRBV4-2 with TRBJ2-2; possible D gene TRBD2, 5 bases. The CDR3 loop spans 15 amino acids. V was trimmed by 1 base and J by 4 bases, leaving 10 bases between them. The germline V gene has CDR1 LGHNA and CDR2 YNFKEQ. Written as DNA, the CDR3 is TGTGCCAGCAGCCAAGGTCGGGCGGGCACCGGGGAGCTGTTTTTT. This sequence encodes CASSQGRAGTGELFF.

The chain recombines TRBV7-2 with TRBJ2-2, with D possibly TRBD1 on 6 matching bases. The CDR3 contains 14 residues. With 7 bases removed from V and 2 bases from J, the gap between germline ends came to 11 bases. Germline V gives CDR1 SGHTA, CDR2 FQGNSA. The CDR3 region is CASTQGINTGELFF. CDR3 in DNA: TGTGCCAGCACCCAGGGGATTAACACCGGGGAGCTGTTTTTT.

V is TRBV29-1 and J is TRBJ2-2, with a tentative D call TRBD1 (6 bases). The V end lost 2 bases, the J end lost 6 bases, and 10 bases lay between the germline ends. The length of the CDR3 is 13 residues. The germline gives CDR1 SQVTM, CDR2 ANQGSEA. The DNA of the CDR3 is TGCAGCGTTGAACACAGGGCTCCCGGGGAGCTGTTTTTT. As protein: CSVEHRAPGELFF.

Here the CDR3 reads CASSSSTGAGAHTQYF. The CDR3 nucleotides read TGTGCCAGCAGCTCCTCGACTGGAGCGGGGGCCCATACGCAGTATTTT. This chain connects TRBV7-9 to TRBJ2-3; the match to TRBD2 covers 8 bases. The V gene's germline CDR1 is SEHNR and CDR2 FQNEAQ (reference sequence). CDR3 length: 16 amino acids. Unmatched junction bases numbered 13, after V lost 4 bases and J lost 7 bases.

The rearrangement joins TRBV18 to TRBJ1-3; D not certain. Germline-derived CDR1 and CDR2 are KGHSH and LQKENI. Trimming cost V 2 bases and J 0 bases, with 5 bases left between them. The CDR3 length is 14 residues. CDR3 loop: CASSPSSSGNTIYF. The CDR3 bases are TGTGCCAGCTCACCATCGAGCTCTGGAAACACCATATATTTT.

This chain joins TRBV5-4 and TRBJ2-7, with D possibly being TRBD1 (6 bases). Germline-derived CDR1 and CDR2 are SGHNT and YYREEE (reference sequence). The V gene lost 0 bases and the J gene lost 7 bases, with 20 bases spanning the gap. The CDR3 is made up of 16 amino acids. CDR3 sequence: CASSLGLGAGVGEQYF. The CDR3 nucleotides read TGTGCCAGCAGCTTGGGCCTGGGGGCAGGCGTGGGGGAGCAGTACTTC.

This clone was seen a few times. The J gene is TRBJ2-6, the V gene TRBV7-9; D is undetermined. Germline CDR1 reads SEHNR; CDR2 reads FQNEAQ (reference sequence). This CDR3 is built from 18 residues. V was trimmed by 5 bases and J by 0 bases, leaving 17 bases between them. This chain's CDR3 is CASSEIAGPGSGANVLTF. The CDR3 nucleotides are TGTGCCAGCAGCGAAATAGCAGGCCCGGGCTCTGGGGCCAACGTCCTGACTTTC.

The rearrangement joins TRBV2 to TRBJ1-5; D may be TRBD1 (6 bases). The germline CDR1 and CDR2 sequences are SNHLY and FYNNEI. Deletions cut 7 bases from V and 5 bases from J, with 15 bases between. The CDR3 consists of 14 residues. CDR3 residues: CASKVQGGDQPQHF. In DNA, the CDR3 is TGTGCCAGCAAGGTACAGGGAGGAGATCAGCCCCAGCATTTT.